The present T cell receptor beta chain was sequenced within a study of early T cells in non-severe SARS-CoV-2 infection. One entry per CDR3 protein results from TCRdb running MiXCR on the 5' RACE reads. The table includes approximately 80,000 distinct CDR3 sequences, more than 10% detected once. J lost 5 bases, V lost 4 bases, and 8 bases had no gene match. Germline-derived CDR1 and CDR2 are SEHNR and FQNEAQ (reference sequence). This CDR3 spans 15 amino acids. The chain carries TRBV7-9 and TRBJ1-1; 9 nucleotides match TRBD1. Source material: whole blood. This sequence was found in an adult who was a healthcare worker with PCR-confirmed SARS-CoV-2 infection or an uninfected control (not recorded which). The DNA for the CDR3 is TGTGCCAGCAGCTCCTGGACAGGGGTGAGGACTGAAGCTTTCTTT. This encodes CASSSWTGVRTEAFF. Combining the CDR3 with reference TRBV7-9 and TRBJ1-1 gives the whole variable domain DTGVSQNPRHKITKRGQNVTFRCDPISEHNRLYWYRQTLGQGPEFLTYFQNEAQLEKSRLLSDRFSAERPKGSFSTLEIQRTEQGDSAMYLCASSSWTGVRTEAFFGQGTRLTVV.